This T cell receptor beta chain was sequenced during a study of OX40 agonist ivuxolimab in advanced cancers. Study at large: Patients were dosed with the agonistic anti-OX40 (CD134) antibody ivuxolimab. Each dose-escalation patient presented with hepatocellular carcinoma, melanoma, renal cell or head and neck cancer.

V was shortened by 8 bases and J by 4 bases, with 16 bases between the two germline ends. Germline-derived CDR1 and CDR2 are MNHEY and SVGAGI. The CDR3 sequence is 14 residues long. Here immunoSEQ multiplex PCR was the method, and the copy in TCRdb shows in-frame clones only, minus some. The table lists over 25,000 clones, roughly 82% of them singletons. Exclusion applied to patients with autoimmune disease history or systemic immunosuppression. This TCR was sampled from an adult with an advanced solid tumor such as melanoma, head and neck, liver or kidney cancer. The chain recombines TRBV6-5 with TRBJ2-3, with D possibly matching TRBD2 (5 bases). The sample in question was CD4+ or CD8+ T cells sorted from blood, obtained in a trial of the OX40 agonist ivuxolimab. The CDR3 nucleotides read TGTGCCAGCGGACTCGGGGTGACGCCAGATACGCAGTATTTT. Encoded protein: CASGLGVTPDTQYF.